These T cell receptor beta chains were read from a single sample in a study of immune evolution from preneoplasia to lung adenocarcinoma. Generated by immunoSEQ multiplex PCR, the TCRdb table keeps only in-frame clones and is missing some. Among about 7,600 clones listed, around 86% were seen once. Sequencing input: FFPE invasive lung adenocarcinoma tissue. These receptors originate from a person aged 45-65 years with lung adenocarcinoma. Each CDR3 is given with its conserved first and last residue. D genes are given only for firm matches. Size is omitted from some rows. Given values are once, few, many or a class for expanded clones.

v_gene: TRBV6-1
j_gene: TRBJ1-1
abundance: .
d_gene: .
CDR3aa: CASSGLGRATEAFF
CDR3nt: TGTGCCAGCAGTGGATTAGGGAGGGCCACTGAAGCTTTCTTT

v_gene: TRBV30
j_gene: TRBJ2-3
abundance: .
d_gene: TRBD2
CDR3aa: CAWTRMGLAGDTQYF
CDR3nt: TGTGCCTGGACCCGAATGGGGCTAGCGGGAGATACGCAGTATTTT

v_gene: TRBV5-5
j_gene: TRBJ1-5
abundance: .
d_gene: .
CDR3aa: CASSSQQNNQPQHF
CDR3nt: TGTGCCAGCAGCTCACAGCAGAACAATCAGCCCCAGCATTTT

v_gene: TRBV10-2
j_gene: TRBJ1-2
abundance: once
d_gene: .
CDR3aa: CASSEVVDYGYTF
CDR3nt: TGCGCCAGCAGTGAGGTGGTGGACTATGGCTACACCTTC

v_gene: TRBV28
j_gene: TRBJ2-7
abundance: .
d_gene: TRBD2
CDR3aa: CASSSISGSAYEQYF
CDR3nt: TGTGCCAGCAGTTCCATTAGCGGGAGCGCCTACGAGCAGTACTTC

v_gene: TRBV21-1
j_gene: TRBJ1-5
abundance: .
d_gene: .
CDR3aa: CASNTEGLNQPQHF
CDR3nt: TGTGCCAGCAACACCGAGGGACTCAATCAGCCCCAGCATTTT

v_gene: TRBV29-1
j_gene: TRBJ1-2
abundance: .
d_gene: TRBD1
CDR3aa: CSVRTGSAGYTF
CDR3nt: TGCAGCGTGCGGACAGGGAGCGCTGGCTACACCTTC

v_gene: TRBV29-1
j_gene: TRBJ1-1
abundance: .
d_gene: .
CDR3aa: CSVAVSTPEAFF
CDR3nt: TGCAGCGTTGCGGTTAGCACCCCTGAAGCTTTCTTT

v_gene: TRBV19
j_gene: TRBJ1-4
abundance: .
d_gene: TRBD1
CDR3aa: CASADRGGDATNEKLFF
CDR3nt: TGTGCCAGTGCCGACAGGGGAGGAGATGCAACTAATGAAAAACTGTTTTTT

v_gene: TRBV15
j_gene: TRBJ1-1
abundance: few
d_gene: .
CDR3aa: CATSREGGAAAFF
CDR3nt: TGTGCCACCAGCAGAGAAGGGGGGGCGGCAGCTTTCTTT

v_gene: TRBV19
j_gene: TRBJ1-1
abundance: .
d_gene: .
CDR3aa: CASSLFGSYTEAFF
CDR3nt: TGTGCCAGTAGTTTATTTGGCAGCTACACTGAAGCTTTCTTT

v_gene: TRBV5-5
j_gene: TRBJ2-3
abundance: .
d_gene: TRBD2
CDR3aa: CASKAAGVGTDTQYF
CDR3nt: TGTGCCAGCAAGGCAGCGGGAGTGGGAACAGATACGCAGTATTTT

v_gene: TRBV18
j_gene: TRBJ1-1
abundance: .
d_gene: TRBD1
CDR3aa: CASSPGDRGRVMNTEAFF
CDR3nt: TGTGCCAGCTCCCCTGGGGACAGGGGGCGCGTGATGAACACTGAAGCTTTCTTT

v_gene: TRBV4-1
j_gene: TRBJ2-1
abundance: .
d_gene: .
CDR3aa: CASSLPTSNEQFF
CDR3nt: TGCGCCAGCAGCCTGCCCACTTCAAATGAGCAGTTCTTC

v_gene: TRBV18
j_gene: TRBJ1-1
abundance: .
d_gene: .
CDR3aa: CASSPGLNTEAFF
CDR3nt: TGTGCCAGCTCACCAGGTTTGAACACTGAAGCTTTCTTT

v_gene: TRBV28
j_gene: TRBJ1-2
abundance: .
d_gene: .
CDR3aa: CASRKQRVRNYGYTF
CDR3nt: TGTGCCAGCAGGAAACAGAGAGTAAGAAACTATGGCTACACCTTC

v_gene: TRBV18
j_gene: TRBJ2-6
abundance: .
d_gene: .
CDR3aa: CASSPNGLNSGANVLTF
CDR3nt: TGTGCCAGCTCACCAAACGGGCTTAACTCTGGGGCCAACGTCCTGACTTTC

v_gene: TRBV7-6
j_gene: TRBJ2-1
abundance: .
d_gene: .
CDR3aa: CASSSTVYNEQFF
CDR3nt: TGTGCCAGCAGCTCGACTGTCTACAATGAGCAGTTCTTC

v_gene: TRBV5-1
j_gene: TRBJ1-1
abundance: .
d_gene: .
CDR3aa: CASSWDEFGVEAFF
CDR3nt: TGCGCCAGCAGCTGGGACGAGTTCGGAGTTGAGGCGTTCTTT

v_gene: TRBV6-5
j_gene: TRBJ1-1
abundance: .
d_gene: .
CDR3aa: CASSRNTGLSEAFF
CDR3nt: TGTGCCAGCAGTCGCAATACAGGGTTGTCTGAAGCTTTCTTT

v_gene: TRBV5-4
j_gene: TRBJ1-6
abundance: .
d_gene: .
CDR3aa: CASSLSSYNSPLHF
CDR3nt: TGTGCCAGCAGCTTGAGCTCCTATAATTCACCCCTCCACTTT

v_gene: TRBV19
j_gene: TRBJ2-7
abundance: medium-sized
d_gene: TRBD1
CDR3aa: CASSAPGQGRQYF
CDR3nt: TGTGCCAGTAGTGCTCCGGGACAGGGGCGACAGTACTTC

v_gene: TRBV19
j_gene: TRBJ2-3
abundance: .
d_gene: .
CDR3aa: CASSIPTSPTQYF
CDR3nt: TGTGCCAGTAGTATCCCGACTAGTCCTACGCAGTATTTT

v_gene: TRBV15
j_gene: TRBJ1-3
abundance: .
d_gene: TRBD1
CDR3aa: CATSPDRDPGNTIYF
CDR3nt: TGTGCCACCAGCCCAGACAGGGATCCAGGAAACACCATATATTTT

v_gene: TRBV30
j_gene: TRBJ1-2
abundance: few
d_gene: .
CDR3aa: CAWRSRANYGYTF
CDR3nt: TGTGCCTGGAGGAGCCGGGCTAACTATGGCTACACCTTC

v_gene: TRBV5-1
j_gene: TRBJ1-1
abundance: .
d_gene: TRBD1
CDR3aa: CASSLAWQGAIEAFF
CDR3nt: TGCGCCAGCAGCTTGGCTTGGCAGGGGGCAATTGAAGCTTTCTTT

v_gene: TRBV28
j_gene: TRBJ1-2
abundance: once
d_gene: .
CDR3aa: CASRPGVGEGYTF
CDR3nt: TGTGCCAGCAGACCCGGCGTGGGAGAAGGCTACACCTTC

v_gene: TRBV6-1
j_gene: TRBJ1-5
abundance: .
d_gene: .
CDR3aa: CASSADWNQPQHF
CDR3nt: TGTGCCAGCAGTGCTGATTGGAATCAGCCCCAGCATTTT

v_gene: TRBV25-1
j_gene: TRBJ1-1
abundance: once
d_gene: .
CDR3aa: CASSGRPRNTEAFF
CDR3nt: TGTGCCAGCAGTGGGCGACCGAGGAACACTGAAGCTTTCTTT

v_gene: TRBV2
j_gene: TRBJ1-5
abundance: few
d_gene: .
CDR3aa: CASSEGVSNQPQHF
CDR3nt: TGTGCCAGCAGCGAAGGGGTGAGCAATCAGCCCCAGCATTTT

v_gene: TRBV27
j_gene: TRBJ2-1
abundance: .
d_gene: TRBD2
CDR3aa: CASSLGTTHNEQFF
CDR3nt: TGTGCCAGCAGTTTGGGGACTACCCACAATGAGCAGTTCTTC

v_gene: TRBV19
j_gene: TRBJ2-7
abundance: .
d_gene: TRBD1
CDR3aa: CASSPSRDSLFF
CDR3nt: TGTGCCAGTAGTCCCTCCCGGGACAGTCTTTTCTTC

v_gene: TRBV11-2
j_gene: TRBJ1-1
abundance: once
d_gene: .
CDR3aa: CATLARTDEAFF
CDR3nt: TGTGCCACCTTAGCCCGGACGGATGAAGCTTTCTTT

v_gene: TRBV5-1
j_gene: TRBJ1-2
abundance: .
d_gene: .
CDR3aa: CASSFNRVGYGYTF
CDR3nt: TGCGCCAGCAGCTTCAACAGGGTAGGGTATGGCTACACCTTC

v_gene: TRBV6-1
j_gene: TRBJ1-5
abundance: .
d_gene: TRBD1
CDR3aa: CASYRGQGDQPQHF
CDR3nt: TGTGCCAGCTACCGTGGACAGGGCGATCAGCCCCAGCATTTT

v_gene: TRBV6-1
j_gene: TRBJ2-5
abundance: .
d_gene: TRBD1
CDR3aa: CASSETGTGLETQYF
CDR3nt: TGTGCCAGCAGTGAGACCGGGACAGGGTTGGAGACCCAGTACTTC

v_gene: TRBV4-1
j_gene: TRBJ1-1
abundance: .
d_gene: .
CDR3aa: CASSQDPRVAEAFF
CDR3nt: TGCGCCAGCAGCCAAGATCCGAGGGTGGCTGAAGCTTTCTTT

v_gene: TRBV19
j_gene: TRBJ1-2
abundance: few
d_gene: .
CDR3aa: CASSINRWDYGYTF
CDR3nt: TGTGCCAGTAGTATAAACAGATGGGACTATGGCTACACCTTC

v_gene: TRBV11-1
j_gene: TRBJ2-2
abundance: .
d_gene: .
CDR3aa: CASSLGRYTGELFF
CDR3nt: TGTGCCAGCAGCTTAGGCAGATACACCGGGGAGCTGTTTTTT

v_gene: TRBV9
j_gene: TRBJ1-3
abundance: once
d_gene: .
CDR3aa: CASSIRSSYSGNTIYF
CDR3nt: TGTGCCAGCAGCATCAGGAGTTCCTACTCTGGAAACACCATATATTTT

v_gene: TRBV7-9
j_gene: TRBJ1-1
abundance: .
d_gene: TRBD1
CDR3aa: CASSHRGSRAFF
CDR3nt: TGTGCCAGCAGCCACAGGGGTTCGCGCGCTTTCTTT

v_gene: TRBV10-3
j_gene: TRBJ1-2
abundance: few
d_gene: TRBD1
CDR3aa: CAISETGQGNYGYTF
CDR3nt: TGTGCCATCAGTGAAACGGGACAGGGGAACTATGGCTACACCTTC

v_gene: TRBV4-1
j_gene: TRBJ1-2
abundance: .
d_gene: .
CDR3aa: CASSHPGALWGYTF
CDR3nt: TGCGCCAGCAGCCACCCAGGGGCCCTCTGGGGCTACACCTTC

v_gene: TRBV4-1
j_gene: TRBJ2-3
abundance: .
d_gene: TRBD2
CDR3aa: CASSQSLGGGTDTQYF
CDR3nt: TGCGCCAGCAGCCAATCACTAGGCGGGGGGACAGATACGCAGTATTTT

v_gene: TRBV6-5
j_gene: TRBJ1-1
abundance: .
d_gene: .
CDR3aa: CASAKLGTEAFF
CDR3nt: TGTGCCAGCGCAAAACTAGGCACTGAAGCTTTCTTT

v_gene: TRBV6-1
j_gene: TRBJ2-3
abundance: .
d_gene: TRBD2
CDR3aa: CASTASGGSTDTQYF
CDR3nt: TGTGCCAGCACGGCTAGCGGGGGTAGCACAGATACGCAGTATTTT

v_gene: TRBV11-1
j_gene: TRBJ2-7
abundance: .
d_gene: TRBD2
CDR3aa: CASSQGTSGHEQYF
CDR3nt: TGTGCCAGCAGTCAAGGGACTAGCGGTCACGAGCAGTACTTC

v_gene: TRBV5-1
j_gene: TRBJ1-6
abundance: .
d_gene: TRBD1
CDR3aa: CASSYTGDAYNSPLHF
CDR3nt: TGCGCCAGCAGCTACACAGGGGACGCCTATAATTCACCCCTCCACTTT

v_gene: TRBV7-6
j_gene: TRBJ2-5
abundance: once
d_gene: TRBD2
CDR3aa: CASSSNPGTSGGTQYF
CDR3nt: TGTGCCAGCAGCTCCAATCCCGGGACTAGCGGGGGGACCCAGTACTTC

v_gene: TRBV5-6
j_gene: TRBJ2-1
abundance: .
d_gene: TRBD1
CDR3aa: CASSLAGRGLGEQFF
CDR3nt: TGTGCCAGCAGCTTGGCCGGCAGGGGGCTAGGGGAGCAGTTCTTC

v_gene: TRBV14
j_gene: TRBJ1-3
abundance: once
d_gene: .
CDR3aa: CASGHMRNTIYF
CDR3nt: TGTGCCAGCGGGCATATGAGAAACACCATATATTTT

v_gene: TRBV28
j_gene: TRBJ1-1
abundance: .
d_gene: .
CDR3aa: CASSSPGGVNTEAFF
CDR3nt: TGTGCCAGCAGTTCCCCCGGAGGGGTGAACACTGAAGCTTTCTTT

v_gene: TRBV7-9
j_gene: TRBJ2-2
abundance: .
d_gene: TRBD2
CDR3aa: CASSLASLGGIAGELFF
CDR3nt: TGTGCCAGCAGCTTAGCGAGTTTGGGAGGGATCGCCGGGGAGCTGTTTTTT

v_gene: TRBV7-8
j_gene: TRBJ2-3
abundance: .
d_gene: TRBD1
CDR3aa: CASSLSGTGTDTQYF
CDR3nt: TGTGCCAGCAGCTTAAGTGGGACAGGCACAGATACGCAGTATTTT

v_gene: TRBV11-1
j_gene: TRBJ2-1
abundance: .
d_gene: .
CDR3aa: CASSLSNGDEQFF
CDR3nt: TGTGCCAGCAGCTTAAGTAATGGGGATGAGCAGTTCTTC

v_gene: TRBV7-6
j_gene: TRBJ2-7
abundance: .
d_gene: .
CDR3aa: CASSSSGEGYEQYF
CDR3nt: TGTGCCAGCAGCTCTTCAGGGGAGGGCTACGAGCAGTACTTC

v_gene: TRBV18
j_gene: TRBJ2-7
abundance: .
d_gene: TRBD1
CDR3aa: CASSPPPGTGYEQYF
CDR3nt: TGTGCCAGCTCACCACCCCCGGGGACAGGGTACGAGCAGTACTTC

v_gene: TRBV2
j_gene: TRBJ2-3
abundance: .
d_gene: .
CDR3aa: CASSEQGTDTQYF
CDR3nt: TGTGCCAGCAGTGAACAGGGGACAGATACGCAGTATTTT

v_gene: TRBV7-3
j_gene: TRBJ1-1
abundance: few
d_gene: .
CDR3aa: CASSLTSGSSTEAFF
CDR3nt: TGTGCCAGCAGCTTAACCTCCGGGAGCTCCACTGAAGCTTTCTTT

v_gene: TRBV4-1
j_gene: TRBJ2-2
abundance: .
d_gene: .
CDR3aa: CASSQEGTLGELFF
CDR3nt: TGCGCCAGCAGCCAAGAAGGGACGCTCGGGGAGCTGTTTTTT